This T cell receptor beta chain came from a study of shared clonotypes between healthy human individuals (dated by TCRdb to the early 2020s). With respect to the entire study: A few men and two women, aged 18 to 49 years, made up the cohort. For each donor, CD4 naive and CD4 memory were each given three plates, CD8 naive was given two plates, and CD8 memory was given one plate. To increase sequencing depth and limit assay-specific biases, different laboratories used diverse techniques to prepare libraries and sequence TCR repertoires. Between about 0.9 and 9 billion PBMCs per donor were obtained by leukapheresis. The study deeply sequenced blood TCR repertoires of about five healthy adults to estimate repertoire size and the extent of clonotype sharing between individuals. Study-wide conclusions, independent of this receptor: Compared with non-shared clonotypes, the clonotypes found in all four sorted-subset donors had higher generation probabilities. The genetic and exposure-history diversity represented was limited by the small number of donors. About 4.5% of naive CD4, 3.5% of naive CD8, roughly 2.4% of memory CD4, and around 0.42% of memory CD8 clonotypes were shared across a few donors. Sampling was restricted to blood, and TCR repertoires in tissues likely differ from the TCR repertoires found in blood. Incomplete sequencing was indicated by rarefaction of sorted-subset datasets, despite the large sequencing depth. Naive subsets generally had larger estimated clonotype richness than memory subsets. Pairwise subsampling indicated that sequencing depth was expected to affect the degree of clonotype sharing among donors.

Spanning cysteine to phenylalanine, the CDR3 consists of 14 amino acids. The sequence is cut down to CDR3 DNA, 42 bases in frame from base 1. The germline V gene encodes CDR1 SGHDN and CDR2 FVKESK. At the junction V is shortened by 3 bases and J by 4 bases; bases outside the gene matches: 3. Regarding this clone: Its binding antigen is unknown. Qualities for individual bases were not recorded, and no much larger clone is one base off. Other DNA variants within this sample encode the same CDR3.

Using the deep immunoSEQ assay, TCR CDR3 regions were amplified from genomic DNA by multiplex PCR. Extracted genomic DNA from each cell subset was spread evenly across all wells of several immunoSEQ 96-well plates, with each plate serving as a replicate. For sorted subsets, each replicate PCR was loaded with roughly 200 ng genomic DNA, equivalent to 30,000 or so T cell genomes. Purified libraries were measured with a Qubit 3.0 fluorometer, size-checked on a Bioanalyzer 2100, and measured again with the KAPA Library Quantification kit. Every immunoSEQ 96-well plate was sequenced on a dedicated single-read 150-cycle Illumina NextSeq 550 flow cell. In the original analysis: The immunoSEQ output contained only junctional sequences without quality scores, so filtering could not match that applied to full-length reads. To assign V/J genes and CDR3, sequences were annotated using PyIR, a Python wrapper for IgBLAST v1.9, with IMGT germline references. Reads were removed for weak V/J assignments (E-value above 1e-6), missing CDR3, stop codons, out-of-frame junctions, or ambiguous translated residues. V3J clonotypes were defined as sequences sharing an identical inferred V gene, J gene, and CDR3 amino acid sequence. Percentage overlap between repertoires was computed as shared unique clonotypes divided by the size of the smaller repertoire. Repertoire richness was assessed with RTK rarefaction, the Chao1 estimator, and Recon v2.1 estimates of unobserved clonotypes. Generation probabilities for all TCRbeta clonotypes obtained by the gDNA method from a handful of donors were computed using OLGA. TCRdb provides this immuneACCESS table in a form limited to in-frame rearrangements. Some clones are lacking; in checked studies, under half of them reflect an unresolved V gene, and why the rest are absent is not known. V, J and clone size reflect that table, while D and trimming were determined from the DNA. In all, the sample holds 1.6 million or so clones, and around 97% of those were seen once. The ten largest clones take up approximately 1.1% of the sample.

Healthy HIV-negative adults with no recently reported acute infections or vaccinations were included as donors. All donors were Caucasian adults living in Nashville, Tennessee, USA. CD4+ T cells were enriched by magnetic negative selection; naive cells were then positively selected on CD45RA, and the negative fraction formed the memory subset. Blood was collected by leukapheresis, and PBMCs were isolated by Ficoll-Histopaque density gradient centrifugation and then cryopreserved in liquid nitrogen vapor phase. Analytical flow cytometry was used to check the purity and quantity of every magnetically sorted T cell population. Each sorted fraction had its genomic DNA isolated and then quantified by UV absorbance on a Nanodrop 2000c.

This receptor chain uses TRBV14 and TRBJ2-1; 7 central bases correspond to TRBD1. Sequencing was carried out using naive CD4+ T cells sorted from blood. According to the study, the label for this sample's cell subset or site signals: CD45RA+ positively selected. The sequence was obtained from a man aged 25 to 45 in good health. The CDR3 protein sequence reads: CASSQNRGYNEQFF. The nucleotide sequence reads as follows: TGTGCCAGCAGCCAGAACAGGGGTTACAATGAGCAGTTCTTC.